The present entry profiles one T cell receptor (beta chain) with its context. Its antigen is currently unknown. General observations from the study: Tumor Treg TCRs overlapped most with tumor naive CD4+ cells.

Full-length variable regions came from constant-region reverse primers plus semi-nested Nested Universal Primer A PCR. TCRdb analysed the 5' RACE reads with MiXCR anew, one entry per CDR3 protein. The sample shows about 9,100 distinct CDR3 sequences, more than 50% of them seen only once. Memory CD4+ cells were defined as CD4+CD45RO+CD25-. The V end lost 2 bases, the J end lost 1 base, and 6 bases lay between the germline ends. The CDR3 has 13 residues. Germline-derived CDR1 and CDR2 are SGHRS and YFSETQ. Sequenced input: tumor-infiltrating memory CD4+ T cells sorted from the breast tumor. As for subset: memory CD4+ T cells, CD4+CD45RO+CD25-. The clonotype was recovered from a female donor with breast cancer. This rearrangement joins TRBV5-1 to TRBJ1-1; D is ambiguous. CDR3 sequence: CASSFGGNTEAFF. CDR3 in DNA: TGCGCCAGCAGCTTCGGCGGGAACACTGAAGCTTTCTTT.